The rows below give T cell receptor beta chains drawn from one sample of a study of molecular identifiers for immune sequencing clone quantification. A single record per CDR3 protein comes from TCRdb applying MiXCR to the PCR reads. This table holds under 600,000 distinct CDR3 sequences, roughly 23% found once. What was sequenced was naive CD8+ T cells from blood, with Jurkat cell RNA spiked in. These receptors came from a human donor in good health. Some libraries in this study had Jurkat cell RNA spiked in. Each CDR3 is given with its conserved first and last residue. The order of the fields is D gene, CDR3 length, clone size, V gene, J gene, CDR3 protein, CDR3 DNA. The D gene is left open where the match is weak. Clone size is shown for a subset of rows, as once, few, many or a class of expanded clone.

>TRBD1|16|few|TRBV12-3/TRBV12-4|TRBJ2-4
CASSTPGQDSKNIQYF
TGTGCCAGCAGTACCCCTGGACAGGATTCCAAAAACATTCAGTACTTC
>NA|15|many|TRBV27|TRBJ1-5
CASSLSATGNQPQHF
TGTGCCAGCAGTTTATCGGCGACAGGCAATCAGCCCCAGCATTTT
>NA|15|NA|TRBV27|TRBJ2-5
CASSSGGPGQETQYF
TGTGCCAGCAGTAGCGGAGGGCCCGGGCAAGAGACCCAGTACTTC
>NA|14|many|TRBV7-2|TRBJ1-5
CASRRGDSNQPQHF
TGTGCCAGCAGGCGAGGGGACAGCAATCAGCCCCAGCATTTT
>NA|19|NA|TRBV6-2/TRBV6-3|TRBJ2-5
CASSYWVGPVGREEETQYF
TGTGCCAGCAGTTACTGGGTCGGCCCAGTGGGCAGGGAGGAAGAGACCCAGTACTTC
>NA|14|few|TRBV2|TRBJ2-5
CASSELANQETQYF
TGTGCCAGCAGTGAATTAGCGAATCAAGAGACCCAGTACTTC
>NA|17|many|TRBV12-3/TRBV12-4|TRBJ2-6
CASSLELYFSGANVLTF
TGTGCCAGCAGTTTAGAACTGTATTTCTCTGGGGCCAACGTCCTGACTTTC
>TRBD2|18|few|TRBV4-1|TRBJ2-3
CASSPHLGTKKNTDTQYF
TGCGCCAGCAGCCCCCATCTCGGGACTAAAAAAAACACAGATACGCAGTATTTT
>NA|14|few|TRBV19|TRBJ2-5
CASSIWGPYETQYF
TGTGCCAGTAGTATCTGGGGTCCTTACGAGACCCAGTACTTC
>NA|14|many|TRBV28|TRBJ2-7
CASSNRVAPYEQYF
TGTGCCAGCAGCAACAGGGTGGCCCCGTACGAGCAGTACTTC
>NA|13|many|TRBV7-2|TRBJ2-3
CASRTVGTDTQYF
TGTGCCAGCAGAACAGTCGGCACAGATACGCAGTATTTT
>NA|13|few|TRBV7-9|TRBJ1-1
CASSFGAGPEAFF
TGTGCCAGCAGCTTTGGGGCAGGACCTGAAGCTTTCTTT
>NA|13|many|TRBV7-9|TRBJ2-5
CASSPKGLGTQYF
TGTGCCAGCAGCCCCAAAGGTCTAGGGACCCAGTACTTC
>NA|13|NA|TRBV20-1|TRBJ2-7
CSADSTASYEQYF
TGCAGTGCCGATTCAACAGCTTCCTACGAGCAGTACTTC
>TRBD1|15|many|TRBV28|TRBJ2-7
CASIPGSGQGDEQYF
TGTGCCAGCATACCCGGCTCGGGACAGGGTGACGAGCAGTACTTC
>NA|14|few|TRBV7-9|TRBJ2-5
CASSVVGQKETQYF
TGTGCCAGCAGCGTCGTGGGGCAGAAAGAGACCCAGTACTTC
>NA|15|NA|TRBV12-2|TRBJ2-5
CASRLGLAQEETQYF
TGTGCAAGTCGCTTAGGCCTAGCACAAGAAGAGACCCAGTACTTC
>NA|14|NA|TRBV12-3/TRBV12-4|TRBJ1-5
CASSLSDGNQPQHF
TGTGCCAGCAGTTTGTCGGACGGCAATCAGCCCCAGCATTTT
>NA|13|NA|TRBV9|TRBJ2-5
CASSVSGVETQYF
TGTGCCAGCAGCGTATCAGGGGTTGAGACCCAGTACTTC
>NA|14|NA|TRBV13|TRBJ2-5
CASSQGGGQGTQYF
TGTGCCAGCAGCCAGGGGGGGGGCCAAGGGACCCAGTACTTC
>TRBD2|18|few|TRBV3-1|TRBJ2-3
CASSQASGRGWGTDTQYF
TGTGCCAGCAGCCAGGCTAGCGGGAGGGGATGGGGTACAGATACGCAGTATTTT
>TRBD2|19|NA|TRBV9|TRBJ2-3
CASSARGTSGGYSTDTQYF
TGTGCCAGCAGCGCCCGCGGGACTAGCGGGGGGTACAGCACAGATACGCAGTATTTT
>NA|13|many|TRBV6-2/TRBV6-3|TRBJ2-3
CASSYYGTDTQYF
TGTGCCAGCAGTTATTACGGAACAGATACGCAGTATTTT
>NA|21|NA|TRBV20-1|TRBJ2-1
CSARDPGAKGILSLMYNEQFF
TGCAGTGCTAGAGATCCGGGGGCGAAGGGTATTCTATCCTTGATGTACAATGAGCAGTTCTTC
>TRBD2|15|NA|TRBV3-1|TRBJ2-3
CASSQVAGGLDTQYF
TGTGCCAGCAGCCAAGTGGCGGGGGGACTAGATACGCAGTATTTT
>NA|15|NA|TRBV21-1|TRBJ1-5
CASSTPLPSNQPQHF
TGTGCCAGCAGCACGCCCCTGCCTAGCAATCAGCCCCAGCATTTT